This T cell receptor (beta chain) was captured in a study of OX40 agonist ivuxolimab in advanced cancers. Some clones are missing from TCRdb's copy, which holds only in-frame ones; the method was immunoSEQ multiplex PCR. This table has about 98,000 clones, approximately 88% appearing once. This clonotype was sampled from an adult with an advanced solid tumor such as melanoma, head and neck, liver or kidney cancer. The sequencing used CD4+ or CD8+ T cells sorted from blood, collected in a trial of the OX40 agonist ivuxolimab.

The CDR3 sequence: CASSLGYTEAFF. The DNA for the CDR3 is TGCGCCAGCAGCTTGGGGTACACTGAAGCTTTCTTT. The chain joins TRBV5-1 to TRBJ1-1; D unresolved. Trimming removed 0 bases from V and 3 bases from J, with 3 bases in between. Per germline, CDR1 SGHRS and CDR2 YFSETQ. This CDR3 region has 12 residues.